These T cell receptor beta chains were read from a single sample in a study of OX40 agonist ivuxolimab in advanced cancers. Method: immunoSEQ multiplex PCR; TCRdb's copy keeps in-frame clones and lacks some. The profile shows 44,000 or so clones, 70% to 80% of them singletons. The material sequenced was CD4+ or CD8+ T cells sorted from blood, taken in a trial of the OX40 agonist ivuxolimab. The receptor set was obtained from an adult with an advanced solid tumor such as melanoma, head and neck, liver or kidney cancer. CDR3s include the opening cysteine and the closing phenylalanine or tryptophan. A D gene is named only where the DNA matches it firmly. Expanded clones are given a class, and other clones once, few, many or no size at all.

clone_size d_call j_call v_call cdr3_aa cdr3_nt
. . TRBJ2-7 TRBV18 CASSPITASVREQYF TGTGCCAGCTCACCAATTACAGCCTCTGTACGAGAGCAGTACTTC
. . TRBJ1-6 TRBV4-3 CASSQDRETGSLRRNSPLHF TGCGCCAGCAGCCAAGATAGAGAGACAGGTTCTCTCCGTCGTAATTCACCCCTCCACTTT
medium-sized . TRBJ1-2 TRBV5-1 CASSPGQLYGYTF TGCGCCAGCAGCCCAGGACAGCTCTATGGCTACACCTTC
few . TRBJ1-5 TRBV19 CASSPPFLNQPQHF TGTGCCAGTAGTCCTCCGTTCCTCAATCAGCCCCAGCATTTT
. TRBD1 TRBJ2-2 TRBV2 CASAREGADTGELFF TGTGCCAGCGCCCGTGAGGGGGCGGACACCGGGGAGCTGTTTTTT
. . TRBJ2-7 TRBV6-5 CASNREVSYEQYF TGTGCCAGCAACAGGGAAGTCTCCTACGAGCAGTACTTC
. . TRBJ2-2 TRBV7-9 CASTQRGGSGTGELFF TGTGCCAGCACCCAAAGGGGGGGCTCAGGCACCGGGGAGCTGTTTTTT
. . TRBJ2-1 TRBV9 CASSPELILSSYNEQFF TGTGCCAGCAGCCCAGAGTTGATCCTTAGCTCCTACAATGAGCAGTTCTTC
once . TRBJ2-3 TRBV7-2 CASSPGGALGQYF TGTGCCAGCAGCCCAGGAGGGGCCTTGGGGCAGTATTTT
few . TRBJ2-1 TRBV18 CASSPMGNEQFF TGTGCCAGCTCACCAATGGGGAATGAGCAGTTCTTC
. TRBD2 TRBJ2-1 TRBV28 CASSPNSGRTGEQFF TGTGCCAGCAGCCCGAATTCCGGGAGGACGGGGGAGCAGTTCTTC
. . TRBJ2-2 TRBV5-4 CASSGAGQIGELFF TGTGCCAGCAGCGGCGCAGGGCAAATCGGGGAGCTGTTTTTT
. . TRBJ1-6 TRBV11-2 CASSFVGEDNSPLHF TGTGCCAGCAGCTTTGTTGGGGAGGATAATTCACCCCTCCACTTT